This T cell receptor (beta chain) was captured by sequencing in a study of human versus mouse CDR3 diversity and MHC coevolution. Looking at the study overall: Reported immunoSEQ sensitivity was one in 200,000 T cells, with reduced amplification bias.

Generated by immunoSEQ multiplex PCR, the TCRdb table keeps only in-frame clones and is missing some. This table has 55,000 to 65,000 clones, about 93% appearing once. Between the trimmed V and J ends, which lost 7 bases and 2 bases, there was a span of 12 bases. The CDR3 runs 14 residues. Germline V gene data show CDR1 as LNHDA and CDR2 as SQIVND (reference sequence). The clonotype was recovered from a person aged 60 to 70 in good health. Sequenced sample: naive CD4+ T cells from blood. Subset in this sample: CD45RO-negative CD62L-positive naive CD4 T cells. The chain combines TRBV19 with TRBJ1-3; maybe TRBD1 (5 bases). The CDR3 loop reads CASTPGGAGNTIYF. CDR3 sequence (DNA): TGTGCCAGTACCCCTGGAGGGGCTGGAAACACCATATATTTT.